This entry lists 24 T cell receptor beta chains sequenced from one sample in a study of T cell repertoires in cytomegalovirus infection. TCRdb processed the reads anew with MiXCR; each CDR3 protein has one entry. This sample has about 490,000 distinct CDR3 sequences, with 26% found just once. The source material was PBMCs. All receptors come from a human donor in good health (CMV status not recorded). Some clones in this sample may be carry-over from other donors' samples.

The chain employs TRBV27 and TRBJ1-6, with 8 bases that match TRBD1. The CDR3 loop spans 14 amino acids. The germline CDR1 and CDR2 sequences are MNHEY and SMNVEV (reference sequence). The trim removed 6 bases at V and 8 bases at J, leaving 6 bases unmatched. The CDR3 loop is CASRSGQAHSPLHF. The CDR3 DNA sequence: TGTGCCAGCAGGTCGGGACAGGCTCATTCACCCCTCCACTTT.

A note on this clonotype: At one of its ends the junction is not consistent with the germline gene, which may arise from a read error. This chain links TRBV6-6 with TRBJ1-1; D perhaps matches TRBD1 (5 bases). Germline lookup yields CDR1 MNHNY and CDR2 SVGAGI (reference sequence). This CDR3 region has 11 residues. CDR3 sequence reads: CVSSQGASAFF. In nucleotides, the CDR3 is TGTGTCAGCAGTCAGGGCGCCTCAGCTTTCTTT.

This clonotype was seen at least ten times. The chain links TRBV6-2 or TRBV6-3 to TRBJ2-7; D is perhaps TRBD2 (6 bases). Germline assignment: CDR1 MNHEY and CDR2 SVGEGT. The V end lost 3 bases, the J end lost 2 bases, and 17 bases lay between the germline ends. The CDR3 has 16 residues. CDR3 loop: CASSYGSGLNAYEQYF. The CDR3 nucleotides are TGTGCCAGCAGTTATGGGTCGGGACTCAACGCCTACGAGCAGTACTTC.

In its sample, this clonotype was seen many times. This chain connects TRBV7-6 to TRBJ2-3; 7 bases match TRBD2. The CDR3 is 14 amino acids. J gave up 5 bases and V 5 bases, and 7 bases lay outside the gene matches. CDR1 and CDR2 from the germline V gene are SGHVS and FNYEAQ. The CDR3 DNA reads as TGTGCCAGCAGCGGCGGGGGTAGGGAAGATACGCAGTATTTT. It encodes CASSGGGREDTQYF.

This clonotype showed up many times. This rearrangement joins TRBV7-2 to TRBJ2-3; no clear D gene. This CDR3 is built from 13 residues. V was clipped by 8 bases and J by 5 bases, with 14 bases between them. The germline V gene encodes CDR1 SGHTA and CDR2 FQGNSA. The CDR3 spells CASGESGRDTQYF. CDR3 sequence (DNA): TGTGCCAGCGGCGAGTCTGGTCGAGATACGCAGTATTTT.

The V gene is TRBV7-9, the J gene TRBJ2-1; 11 positions agree with TRBD2. Germline CDR1 reads SEHNR; CDR2 reads FQNEAQ (reference sequence). J was trimmed by 3 bases and V by 5 bases; bases with no gene match: 6. The CDR3 spans 16 residues. As DNA, the CDR3 is TGTGCCAGCAGCAAACCCGGGACTAGCGGCTACAATGAGCAGTTCTTC. Residues: CASSKPGTSGYNEQFF.

The J gene is TRBJ1-1, the V gene TRBV11-2; D is undetermined. The CDR3 is 15 residues long. Germline CDR1 reads SGHAT; CDR2 reads FQNNGV. The V end lost 0 bases, the J end lost 1 base, and 9 bases lay between the germline ends. CDR3 nucleotides: TGTGCCAGCAGCTTAGATCCCGCGGCGAACACTGAAGCTTTCTTT. As protein: CASSLDPAANTEAFF.

Only a few counts were recorded for this clonotype. The V gene is TRBV7-2, the J gene TRBJ2-7; D is perhaps TRBD2 (6 bases). The germline V gene has CDR1 SGHTA and CDR2 FQGNSA. The V end lost 4 bases, the J end lost 7 bases, and 23 bases lay between the germline ends. This CDR3 contains 16 residues. The DNA of the CDR3 is TGTGCCAGCAGCTCGCCAAGGGGACTCCCCGGTGCGGAGCAGTACTTC. This codes for CASSSPRGLPGAEQYF.

This clonotype occurred many times. The genes are TRBV7-2 and TRBJ2-5, with D unclear. The CDR3 loop spans 14 amino acids. V was shortened by 2 bases and J by 4 bases, with 11 bases between the two germline ends. CDR1 is SGHTA and CDR2 is FQGNSA in the germline V gene. The CDR3 DNA sequence: TGTGCCAGCAGCTTAAAGTCCCAGTCAGAGACCCAGTACTTC. Protein product: CASSLKSQSETQYF.

This clonotype was detected a few times. The V gene is TRBV7-2, the J gene TRBJ2-2, with D possibly matching TRBD1 (6 bases). V was trimmed by 1 base and J by 4 bases, leaving 13 bases between them. Germline V gene data show CDR1 as SGHTA and CDR2 as FQGNSA. This CDR3 comprises 16 residues. The CDR3 DNA sequence: TGTGCCAGCAGCTTAGTGACAGGAACGGGCACCGGGGAGCTGTTTTTT. This encodes CASSLVTGTGTGELFF. The entire variable domain, with the rest obtained from reference TRBV7-2 and TRBJ2-2, is as follows: GAGVSQSPSNKVTEKGKDVELRCDPISGHTALYWYRQSLGQGLEFLIYFQGNSAPDKSGLPSDRFSAERTGGSVSTLTIQRTQQEDSAVYLCASSLVTGTGTGELFFGEGSRLTVL.

The J gene is TRBJ1-6, the V gene TRBV5-1; D possibly corresponds to TRBD1 (5 bases). V dropped 4 bases and J dropped 6 bases, with 11 bases sitting between them. From germline, CDR1 is SGHRS and CDR2 YFSETQ. The CDR3 covers 14 residues. Here the CDR3 reads CASSLRRGNSPLHF. The DNA for the CDR3 is TGCGCCAGCAGCCTGCGGAGGGGTAATTCACCCCTCCACTTT.

The chain recombines TRBV29-1 with TRBJ2-1; 9 positions agree with TRBD2. This CDR3 spans 12 amino acids. Germline assignment: CDR1 SQVTM and CDR2 ANQGSEA. With 6 bases clipped from V and 6 bases from J, the junction kept 3 bases outside the gene matches. CDR3 DNA sequence: TGCAGCGTGCGGGAGGGCCCCAATGAGCAGTTCTTC. Its protein product is CSVREGPNEQFF.

This clonotype turned up a few times. The chain combines TRBV7-2 with TRBJ1-6; D might be TRBD1 (6 bases). The V end lost 2 bases, the J end lost 6 bases, and 11 bases lay between the germline ends. The germline CDR1 and CDR2 sequences are SGHTA and FQGNSA. The CDR3 covers 15 residues. CDR3 residues: CASSLQGRANSPLHF. Written as DNA, the CDR3 is TGTGCCAGCAGCTTACAGGGGAGGGCTAATTCACCCCTCCACTTT.

The gene calls are TRBV30 and TRBJ2-7, with 8 bases matching TRBD1. Germline V gene sequence: CDR1 GTSNPN, CDR2 SVGIG (reference sequence). The CDR3 consists of 13 residues. V lost 8 bases to trimming and J lost 3 bases; unmatched junction nucleotides: 9. The chain's CDR3 is CAGTTGTGYEQYF. The CDR3 region has the DNA TGTGCCGGCACCACGGGGACAGGCTACGAGCAGTACTTC.

This clonotype was observed a handful of times. The rearrangement links TRBV7-9 to TRBJ2-7; D might be TRBD1 (6 bases). The CDR3 spans 14 residues. Germline V gene data show CDR1 as SEHNR and CDR2 as FQNEAQ (reference sequence). Trimming cost V 6 bases and J 2 bases, with 14 bases left between them. The CDR3 DNA follows: TGTGCCAGCAGTACAGGGAAAATGGCCTACGAGCAGTACTTC. Protein sequence: CASSTGKMAYEQYF.

This clonotype was found a few times. This chain uses TRBV6-2 or TRBV6-3 with TRBJ2-7, with TRBD2 matching over 10 bases. V trimming: 6 bases; J trimming: 5 bases; junction bases outside the gene matches: 10. The CDR3 is 15 amino acids. Germline CDR1 reads MNHEY; CDR2 reads SVGEGT. The CDR3: CASRSGRAVPNEQYF. DNA of the CDR3: TGTGCCAGCAGGAGCGGGAGGGCCGTCCCAAACGAGCAGTACTTC.

This clonotype was observed many times. The chain carries TRBV7-8 and TRBJ2-3; maybe TRBD2 (6 bases). Trimming took 5 bases from V and 4 from J, leaving 16 bases between them. The CDR3 is 15 amino acids. The germline V gene has CDR1 SGHVS and CDR2 FQNEAQ. Here the CDR3 reads CASSHFSSGADTQYF. The CDR3 DNA is TGTGCCAGCAGCCACTTTTCGTCGGGGGCAGATACGCAGTATTTT.

This clonotype was seen many times. The gene calls are TRBV7-2 and TRBJ1-5, with TRBD1 identical over 7 bases. Looked up from germline, CDR1 is SGHTA and CDR2 is FQGNSA. The trim removed 1 base at V and 7 bases at J, leaving 10 bases unmatched. There are 16 residues in the CDR3. The CDR3 here is CASSLDRQGVGQPQHF. As DNA, the CDR3 is TGTGCCAGCAGCTTAGATCGGCAGGGGGTAGGACAGCCCCAGCATTTT.

The chain joins TRBV27 to TRBJ1-5; D remains unclear. The germline V gene encodes CDR1 MNHEY and CDR2 SMNVEV (reference sequence). The CDR3 extends over 15 amino acids. Trimming pared 5 bases from V and 0 bases from J, leaving 11 bases between. In DNA form, the CDR3 reads TGTGCCAGCAGTCCCTTCTTCATTAGCAATCAGCCCCAGCATTTT. It is translated as CASSPFFISNQPQHF.

This clonotype appeared many times. This chain links TRBV7-7 with TRBJ2-1, with 8 nucleotides matching TRBD2. The CDR3 has 16 amino acids. With V trimmed by 5 bases and J by 4 bases, 10 bases remained unmatched. Per the germline V gene, CDR1 is SSHAT and CDR2 is FNYEAQ (reference sequence). The CDR3: CASSPLAGPTYNEQFF. In DNA, the CDR3 is TGTGCCAGCAGCCCATTAGCGGGACCTACTTACAATGAGCAGTTCTTC.

The chain has TRBV29-1 and TRBJ1-1, with 7 bases matching TRBD1. Germline V gene sequence: CDR1 SQVTM, CDR2 ANQGSEA. Germline trimming cut 0 bases from V and 6 bases from J; bases unmatched to any gene: 4. The CDR3 runs 13 residues. Here the CDR3 DNA reads TGCAGCGTTGAAGATGACAGGGTCGCTGAAGCTTTCTTT. Encoded protein: CSVEDDRVAEAFF.

The chain combines TRBV7-8 with TRBJ1-2, with a tentative D call TRBD1 (5 bases). V was shortened by 3 bases and J by 5 bases, with 10 bases between the two germline ends. The CDR3 runs to 13 residues. CDR1 is SGHVS, CDR2 FQNEAQ, per germline. CDR3 region: CASSFRESYGYTF. For the CDR3, the DNA is TGTGCCAGCAGCTTCAGGGAATCTTATGGCTACACCTTC.

The chain uses TRBV20-1 and TRBJ2-7; 11 bases align to TRBD2. Germline CDR1 reads DFQATT; CDR2 reads SNEGSKA (reference sequence). V dropped 3 bases and J dropped 4; count of bases not matched to a gene: 2. The CDR3 runs 13 residues. The CDR3 sequence: CSARTSGKYEQYF. The CDR3 DNA is TGCAGTGCTAGGACTAGCGGGAAATACGAGCAGTACTTC.

This clonotype has just a few counts. The V gene is TRBV20-1, the J gene TRBJ1-6; no firm D call. The CDR3 sequence is 14 residues long. Trimming cost V 0 bases and J 9 bases, with 12 bases left between them. CDR1 is DFQATT, CDR2 SNEGSKA, per germline (reference sequence). The CDR3 is CSARDGPEGSPLHF. The DNA of the CDR3 is TGCAGTGCTAGAGATGGTCCTGAGGGTTCACCCCTCCACTTT.